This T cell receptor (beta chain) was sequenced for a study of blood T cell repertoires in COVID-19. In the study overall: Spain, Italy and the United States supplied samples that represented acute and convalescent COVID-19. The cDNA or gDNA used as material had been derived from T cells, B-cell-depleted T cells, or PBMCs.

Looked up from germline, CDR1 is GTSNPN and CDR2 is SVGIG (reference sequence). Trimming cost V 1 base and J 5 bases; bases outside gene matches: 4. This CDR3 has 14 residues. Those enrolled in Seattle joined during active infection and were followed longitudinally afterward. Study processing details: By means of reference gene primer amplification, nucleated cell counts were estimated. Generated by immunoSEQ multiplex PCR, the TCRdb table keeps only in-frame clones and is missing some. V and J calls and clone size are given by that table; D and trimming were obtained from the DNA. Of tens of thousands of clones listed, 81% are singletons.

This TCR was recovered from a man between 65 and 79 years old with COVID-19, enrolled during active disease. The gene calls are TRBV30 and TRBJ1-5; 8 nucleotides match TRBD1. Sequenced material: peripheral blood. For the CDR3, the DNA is TGTGCCTGGAGTGGAAACAGGGGGGATCAGCCCCAGCATTTT. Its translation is CAWSGNRGDQPQHF.